Each of the 16 T cell receptor beta chains below was sequenced from the same sample in a study of OX40 agonist ivuxolimab in advanced cancers. Assay: immunoSEQ multiplex PCR; the TCRdb copy retains only in-frame clones and omits some. The sample has tens of thousands of clones; 65% to 90% are singletons. This material consisted of CD4+ or CD8+ T cells sorted from blood, taken in a trial of the OX40 agonist ivuxolimab. These receptor sequences come from an adult with an advanced solid tumor such as melanoma, head and neck, liver or kidney cancer.

The V gene is TRBV5-1, the J gene TRBJ1-2, with 9 bases that match TRBD1. The CDR3 totals 16 residues. Germline-derived CDR1 and CDR2 are SGHRS and YFSETQ. V dropped 4 bases and J dropped 0; count of bases not matched to a gene: 7. The DNA of the CDR3 is TGCGCCAGCAGCACAGTTACAGGGGGCTCTAACTATGGCTACACCTTC. Protein: CASSTVTGGSNYGYTF.

This chain joins TRBV5-1 and TRBJ2-3; D possibly corresponds to TRBD2 (7 bases). The CDR3 sequence is 16 residues long. Trimming cost V 0 bases and J 5 bases, with 16 bases left between them. The germline V gene has CDR1 SGHRS and CDR2 YFSETQ. The CDR3: CASSLVLAGEGDTQYF. The CDR3 bases are TGCGCCAGCAGCTTGGTATTGGCAGGGGAGGGAGATACGCAGTATTTT.

This sequence joins TRBV5-1 and TRBJ2-7; D possibly uses TRBD1 or TRBD2 (5 bases each). The CDR3 has 14 amino acids. With 0 bases removed from V and 5 bases from J, the gap between germline ends came to 12 bases. CDR1 is SGHRS, CDR2 YFSETQ, per germline. The CDR3 sequence: CASSLAARGNEQYF. The CDR3 DNA follows: TGCGCCAGCAGCTTGGCCGCGAGGGGAAACGAGCAGTACTTC.

Sample share makes this clone medium-sized (0.01 to 0.1%). The chain has TRBV7-8 and TRBJ2-2; 11 nucleotides line up with TRBD2. Germline CDR1 reads SGHVS; CDR2 reads FQNEAQ. This CDR3 comprises 18 residues. Trimming removed 1 base from V and 2 bases from J; junction bases left unmatched: 6. CDR3 loop: CASSLDGGLAVNTGELFF. CDR3 coding DNA: TGTGCCAGCAGCTTAGACGGGGGACTAGCGGTCAACACCGGGGAGCTGTTTTTT. Full variable domain (missing parts from reference TRBV7-8 and TRBJ2-2): GAGVSQSPRYKVAKRGQDVALRCDPISGHVSLFWYQQALGQGPEFLTYFQNEAQLDKSGLPSDRFFAERPEGSVSTLKIQRTQQEDSAVYLCASSLDGGLAVNTGELFFGEGSRLTVL.

This clone was found a few times. V gene TRBV5-1 combines with J gene TRBJ1-2; D gene unclear. The V end lost 6 bases, the J end lost 2 bases, and 14 bases lay between the germline ends. This CDR3 is 14 amino acids long. Germline-derived CDR1 and CDR2 are SGHRS and YFSETQ. CDR3 protein: CASTYAGRNYGYTF. The DNA of the CDR3 is TGCGCCAGCACCTACGCTGGCAGAAACTATGGCTACACCTTC. The variable domain in full, with the rest retrieved from reference TRBV5-1 and TRBJ1-2, is KAGVTQTPRYLIKTRGQQVTLSCSPISGHRSVSWYQQTPGQGLQFLFEYFSETQRNKGNFPGRFSGRQFSNSRSEMNVSTLELGDSALYLCASTYAGRNYGYTFGSGTRLTVV.

This chain uses TRBV9 with TRBJ1-4, with D uncertain. The CDR3 loop spans 14 amino acids. From germline, CDR1 is SGDLS and CDR2 YYNGEE. Trimming took off 2 bases at V and 8 bases at J, with 13 bases between the two ends. The CDR3 sequence is CASSVGAGVEKLFF. CDR3 nucleotides: TGTGCCAGCAGCGTTGGAGCTGGGGTAGAAAAACTGTTTTTT.

V is TRBV11-3 and J is TRBJ1-6; D is undetermined. This CDR3 spans 13 amino acids. The V gene's germline CDR1 is SGHNT and CDR2 YENEEA. The ends were cut back, 1 base at V and 8 bases at J, with 6 bases in the middle. This chain's CDR3 is CASSLGPDSPLHF. The CDR3 nucleotides are TGTGCCAGCAGCTTAGGACCCGATTCACCCCTCCACTTT.

This clone was counted only a few times. The CDR3 coding sequence is TGCGCCAGCAGCTTGGAAGGGACAGCCTATTCACCCCTCCACTTT. Translation: CASSLEGTAYSPLHF. This rearrangement joins TRBV5-1 to TRBJ1-6; 7 bases line up with TRBD1. CDR1 and CDR2 (germline): SGHRS, YFSETQ. The CDR3 has 15 residues. V dropped 0 bases and J dropped 8; count of bases not matched to a gene: 5.

This sequence joins TRBV7-3 and TRBJ2-1, with 8 bases matching TRBD1. Trimming at V came to 5 bases and at J to 7 bases, leaving 7 bases not matched to a gene. CDR3 size: 14 residues. The V gene's germline CDR1 is SGHTA and CDR2 FQGTGA. The CDR3 is CASSPVDRGNEQFF. CDR3 sequence (DNA): TGTGCCAGCAGCCCCGTCGACAGGGGAAATGAGCAGTTCTTC.

This clone has more than one count but fewer than ten. The rearrangement joins TRBV5-4 to TRBJ1-5, with D perhaps matching TRBD1 (6 bases). Germline CDR1 reads SGHNT; CDR2 reads YYREEE (reference sequence). The length of the CDR3 is 15 residues. V was pared by 0 bases and J by 6 bases, with 13 bases between. The CDR3 spells CASSLDREMGQPQHF. CDR3 nucleotides: TGTGCCAGCAGCTTGGACAGGGAGATGGGTCAGCCCCAGCATTTT. The whole variable domain, remainder taken from reference TRBV5-4 and TRBJ1-5, is ETGVTQSPTHLIKTRGQQVTLRCSSQSGHNTVSWYQQALGQGPQFIFQYYREEENGRGNFPPRFSGLQFPNYSSELNVNALELDDSALYLCASSLDREMGQPQHFGDGTRLSIL.

J is TRBJ1-4 and V is TRBV7-8; D is unclear. The V end lost 1 base, the J end lost 8 bases, and 17 bases lay between the germline ends. There are 16 residues in the CDR3. The germline V gene encodes CDR1 SGHVS and CDR2 FQNEAQ. Here the CDR3 reads CASSLGVAGDREKLFF. The CDR3 region has the DNA TGTGCCAGCAGCTTAGGGGTCGCCGGGGATCGCGAAAAACTGTTTTTT.

This sequence joins TRBV5-1 and TRBJ2-5, with 7 bases identical to TRBD1. The better agreement between TRBJ2-7 and the DNA end casts doubt on the J call. CDR3 length: 15 amino acids. Per the germline V gene, CDR1 is SGHRS and CDR2 is YFSETQ. The CDR3 bases are TGCGCCAGCAGCTCAACAGGGGACCCCTCCTACGAGCAGTACTTC. Translated: CASSSTGDPSYEQYF.

The CDR3, as DNA: TGTGCCTTTTTGGGGATCTACAATGAGCAGTTCTTC. This gives the protein CAFLGIYNEQFF. The chain couples TRBV30 to TRBJ2-1; D is ambiguous. Trimming left V 7 bases short and J 3 bases short, with 10 bases between. The CDR3 covers 12 residues. Germline V CDR1 and CDR2: GTSNPN, SVGIG (reference sequence).

The chain carries TRBV10-1 and TRBJ2-1; TRBD1 matches 10 bases. Germline V gene sequence: CDR1 WNHNN, CDR2 SYGVQD (reference sequence). V shed 10 bases and J 10 bases; nucleotides not matched to a gene: 16. The CDR3 is 15 amino acids. The CDR3 region has the DNA TGCGCCACCCGTCGAGGGGGACAGGGGTTTGAAGAGCAGTTCTTC. Its protein product is CATRRGGQGFEEQFF.

V and J are TRBV6-1 and TRBJ2-7; 10 nucleotides align to TRBD1. V gave up 4 bases and J gave up 2 bases; unmatched junction bases: 5. The CDR3 loop spans 15 amino acids. Germline CDR1 reads MNHNS; CDR2 reads SASEGT. Written as DNA, the CDR3 is TGTGCCAGCAGTGCGGCCGGGACAGGGGCCTACGAGCAGTACTTC. Translation: CASSAAGTGAYEQYF.

The J gene is TRBJ2-1, the V gene TRBV7-3; D may be TRBD1 or TRBD2 (5 bases each). The V and J ends lost 2 bases and 0 bases respectively, with 17 bases between them. The CDR3 is 18 amino acids. CDR1 is SGHTA, CDR2 FQGTGA, per germline. The CDR3 protein is CASSLVRGAGSSYNEQFF. The CDR3 DNA reads as TGTGCCAGCAGCTTAGTCCGGGGTGCAGGGAGCTCCTACAATGAGCAGTTCTTC.